The 30 T cell receptor beta chains below all came from one sample that was sequenced in a study of shared T cell receptors in the human thymus. Data came from immunoSEQ multiplex PCR; TCRdb stores just in-frame clones and leaves some out. This sample yields almost 550,000 clones, of which roughly 74% are seen a single time; more than 0.01% belongs to the top ten. This same sample was also part of a study on human thymus T cells.

Sequenced sample: thymocytes. The receptors derive from a boy younger than two with a congenital heart defect.

CDR3 sequence: CASSEGPTYSYEQYF. The CDR3 nucleotides read TGTGCCAGCAGTGAGGGCCCCACGTATTCCTACGAGCAGTACTTC. This rearrangement joins TRBV6-1 to TRBJ2-7; no clear D. Germline loops: CDR1 MNHNS, CDR2 SASEGT. V was clipped by 3 bases and J by 1 base, with 13 bases between them. This CDR3 is built from 15 residues.

The chain couples TRBV25-1 to TRBJ2-5; 7 bases are a match to TRBD1. V lost 8 bases and J lost 0; bases outside the gene matches: 6. CDR1 MGHDK and CDR2 SYGVNS come from the germline V gene. This CDR3 has 14 amino acids. For the CDR3, the DNA is TGTGCCAGCGGAGGACAGGACAACCAAGAGACCCAGTACTTC. Amino acids: CASGGQDNQETQYF.

The CDR3 loop is CASSVATGNEKLFF. The CDR3 coding sequence is TGTGCCAGCAGCGTAGCTACAGGGAATGAAAAACTGTTTTTT. V and J are TRBV9 and TRBJ1-4, with D perhaps TRBD1 (6 bases). The germline V gene has CDR1 SGDLS and CDR2 YYNGEE. The CDR3 totals 14 residues. Trimming took 0 bases from V and 5 from J, leaving 8 bases between them. The whole variable domain, remainder taken from reference TRBV9 and TRBJ1-4, is DSGVTQTPKHLITATGQRVTLRCSPRSGDLSVYWYQQSLDQGLQFLIQYYNGEERAKGNILERFSAQQFPDLHSELNLSSLELGDSALYFCASSVATGNEKLFFGSGTQLSVL.

V is TRBV5-1 and J is TRBJ2-3, with D tentatively TRBD1 (6 bases). This CDR3 has 17 amino acids. From germline, CDR1 is SGHRS and CDR2 YFSETQ. The V end was cut by 2 bases, the J end by 1 base, with 17 bases between. CDR3 nucleotide sequence: TGCGCCAGCAGCTTTAATAAGGGGGAGAGGGGCACAGATACGCAGTATTTT. Its protein is CASSFNKGERGTDTQYF.

In this sample, this clone turned up once. This rearrangement joins TRBV5-5 to TRBJ1-2; 7 bases map to TRBD1. The CDR3 runs to 14 residues. After removal of 2 bases from V and 5 bases from J, the junction contained 6 bases not matched to a gene. Germline V CDR1 and CDR2: SGHKS, YYEKEE (reference sequence). The DNA of the CDR3 is TGTGCCAGCAGCTTTGACAGGACAGGATATGGCTACACCTTC. Encoded protein: CASSFDRTGYGYTF.

The chain carries TRBV6-6 and TRBJ2-7; perhaps TRBD2 as D (6 bases). The V end lost 6 bases, the J end lost 3 bases, and 21 bases lay between the germline ends. The CDR3 covers 16 residues. The germline CDR1 and CDR2 sequences are MNHNY and SVGAGI (reference sequence). CDR3 sequence (DNA): TGTGCCAGCAGCTCGGGGCGGGATGGTACTTACTACGAGCAGTACTTC. It codes for CASSSGRDGTYYEQYF.

The chain carries TRBV27 and TRBJ2-7; 10 bases are shared with TRBD2. The CDR3 spans 16 residues. Trimming cost V 7 bases and J 0 bases; bases outside gene matches: 9. Per germline, CDR1 MNHEY and CDR2 SMNVEV (reference sequence). The CDR3 DNA reads as TGTGCCAGCACCCCGGTAGCGGGAGGAGACTCCTACGAGCAGTACTTC. Encoded protein: CASTPVAGGDSYEQYF.

This chain joins TRBV5-6 and TRBJ2-2; TRBD2 is a possible D gene (5 bases). Per the germline V gene, CDR1 is SGHDT and CDR2 is YYEEEE. Trimming pared 0 bases from V and 2 bases from J, leaving 11 bases between. The CDR3 length is 16 residues. CDR3 sequence: CASSLVGRGNTGELFF. Written as DNA, the CDR3 is TGTGCCAGCAGCTTGGTGGGGAGAGGAAACACCGGGGAGCTGTTTTTT.

This clone was seen only a few times. The rearrangement links TRBV6-5 to TRBJ2-7; 7 bases align to TRBD2. Germline V lookup: CDR1 MNHEY, CDR2 SVGAGI. The CDR3 loop spans 15 amino acids. Trimming cost V 2 bases and J 0 bases; bases outside gene matches: 4. CDR3 loop: CASSYHGRNSYEQYF. The CDR3 DNA is TGTGCCAGCAGTTACCACGGGAGGAACTCCTACGAGCAGTACTTC.

This chain connects TRBV9 to TRBJ2-1, with TRBD2 matching 8 bases. This CDR3 has 20 residues. Germline V lookup: CDR1 SGDLS, CDR2 YYNGEE. Losses at the gene ends were 0 bases for V and 7 bases for J; bases not matched to a gene: 21. The CDR3 coding sequence is TGTGCCAGCAGCGTAGAGGCGCGGCGGACTAGCCCTTCTAAGGGGAATGAGCAGTTCTTC. Protein: CASSVEARRTSPSKGNEQFF.

The chain joins TRBV15 to TRBJ2-7; 8 bases agree with TRBD2. CDR1 and CDR2 from the germline V gene are LNHNV and YYDKDF (reference sequence). V was clipped by 5 bases and J by 1 base; unmatched bases: 7. This CDR3 is built from 15 residues. Written as DNA, the CDR3 is TGTGCCACCAGCGGTAAGCGGGAGTCATCCTACGAGCAGTACTTC. It translates to CATSGKRESSYEQYF.

The rearrangement joins TRBV4-3 to TRBJ2-3; possibly TRBD1 for D (5 bases). V was clipped by 0 bases and J by 2 bases, with 12 bases between them. This CDR3 comprises 16 residues. The V gene's germline CDR1 is LGHNA and CDR2 YSLEER. The CDR3, as DNA: TGCGCCAGCAGCCAAGATCAGGGCGAAAACACAGATACGCAGTATTTT. It specifies CASSQDQGENTDTQYF.

V and J are TRBV5-1 and TRBJ2-3; TRBD2 might be the D (6 bases). There are 15 residues in the CDR3. Trimming shortened V by 0 bases and J by 0 bases, and 8 bases separated the two germline ends. Germline-derived CDR1 and CDR2 are SGHRS and YFSETQ. The CDR3 bases are TGCGCCAGCAGCTTGGCCGGGACTAGCACAGATACGCAGTATTTT. This translates into CASSLAGTSTDTQYF. Supplemented by reference TRBV5-1 and TRBJ2-3, the full variable domain reads KAGVTQTPRYLIKTRGQQVTLSCSPISGHRSVSWYQQTPGQGLQFLFEYFSETQRNKGNFPGRFSGRQFSNSRSEMNVSTLELGDSALYLCASSLAGTSTDTQYFGPGTRLTVL.

The DNA of the CDR3 is TGTGCCAGCAGCTTTAGTGGGACAGGGATTCTCGATGGCTACACCTTC. Residues: CASSFSGTGILDGYTF. J is TRBJ1-2 and V is TRBV5-8, with 9 bases identical to TRBD1. Losses at the gene ends were 2 bases for V and 6 bases for J; bases not matched to a gene: 11. Germline values: CDR1 SGHTS, CDR2 YDEGEE. The CDR3 has 16 residues.

This clone was counted a single time. The rearrangement joins TRBV29-1 to TRBJ2-7; 8 bases are shared with TRBD2. V lost 1 base to trimming and J lost 6 bases; unmatched junction nucleotides: 17. CDR3 length: 17 residues. Germline CDR1 reads SQVTM; CDR2 reads ANQGSEA. The CDR3 loop is CSVEGRGGPRGDSEQYF. Here the CDR3 DNA reads TGCAGCGTTGAAGGCCGGGGGGGGCCCAGAGGGGATTCCGAGCAGTACTTC.

As DNA, the CDR3 is TGCGCCAGCAGTGAGTCGGCGGGGTTGGGACTAGCGGGAGGACCCTACGAGCAGTACTTC. Translation gives CASSESAGLGLAGGPYEQYF. This sequence joins TRBV10-1 and TRBJ2-7; the match to TRBD2 covers 15 bases. The CDR3 has 20 residues. V lost 0 bases and J lost 2; bases outside the gene matches: 11. Germline V CDR1 and CDR2: WNHNN, SYGVQD (reference sequence).

In this sample, this clone turned up a few times. The rearrangement joins TRBV19 to TRBJ1-3, with D hard to call. The CDR3 covers 17 residues. V was shortened by 7 bases and J by 2 bases, with 21 bases between the two germline ends. Per the germline V gene, CDR1 is LNHDA and CDR2 is SQIVND (reference sequence). The chain's CDR3 is CASTHSWEGGPGNTIYF. As DNA, the CDR3 is TGTGCCAGTACTCACTCGTGGGAGGGCGGTCCTGGAAACACCATATATTTT.

This chain uses TRBV30 with TRBJ1-2; D is uncertain. CDR1 and CDR2 (germline): GTSNPN, SVGIG (reference sequence). V lost 3 bases to trimming and J lost 2 bases, with 13 bases between them. This CDR3 contains 14 residues. CDR3 bases: TGTGCCTGGAGGGAAGGTGGAGGGAACTATGGCTACACCTTC. Translated: CAWREGGGNYGYTF.

This chain uses TRBV29-1 with TRBJ2-3, with TRBD2 as a possible D gene (6 bases). There are 16 residues in the CDR3. Trimming left V 0 bases short and J 2 bases short, with 15 bases between. Germline V lookup: CDR1 SQVTM, CDR2 ANQGSEA. The CDR3 spells CSVEDLGSGDTDTQYF. The CDR3 bases are TGCAGCGTTGAAGATCTGGGCTCGGGGGACACAGATACGCAGTATTTT.

This chain uses TRBV6-5 with TRBJ2-5; TRBD2 agrees at 7 bases. V gave up 4 bases and J gave up 4 bases; unmatched junction bases: 6. Per germline, CDR1 MNHEY and CDR2 SVGAGI. CDR3 length: 14 amino acids. This chain's CDR3 is CASSSGKRGETQYF. The CDR3 nucleotides are TGTGCCAGCAGTTCGGGGAAGCGGGGAGAGACCCAGTACTTC.

This chain connects TRBV7-2 to TRBJ2-2, with 14 bases identical to TRBD2. V lost 6 bases and J lost 6; bases outside the gene matches: 12. The CDR3 totals 18 residues. Germline V gene data show CDR1 as SGHTA and CDR2 as FQGNSA. CDR3 bases: TGTGCCAGCAGGACCGGCCCGGGACTAGCGGGAGTGGCCGGGGAGCTGTTTTTT. Its protein product is CASRTGPGLAGVAGELFF.

The V call is TRBV15, the J call TRBJ1-3; weak D call: TRBD1 (6 bases). Trimming pared 2 bases from V and 4 bases from J, leaving 15 bases between. Germline CDR1 LNHNV, CDR2 YYDKDF (reference sequence). There are 16 residues in the CDR3. CDR3 coding DNA: TGTGCCACCAGCAGAAAAGGGGGGGGTTCGGGAAACACCATATATTTT. This encodes CATSRKGGGSGNTIYF.

To note about this clone: This sample also contains other DNA sequences that code for the same CDR3. The V and J genes are TRBV28 and TRBJ2-7; the match to TRBD1 covers 9 bases. Trimming removed 5 bases from V and 3 bases from J; junction bases left unmatched: 5. This CDR3 is 14 amino acids long. Germline V gene sequence: CDR1 MDHEN, CDR2 SYDVKM. CDR3 sequence: CASSPDRGLYEQYF. CDR3 nucleotides: TGTGCCAGCAGTCCGGACAGGGGACTCTACGAGCAGTACTTC. Based on the CDR3 plus reference TRBV28 and TRBJ2-7, the full variable domain is DVKVTQSSRYLVKRTGEKVFLECVQDMDHENMFWYRQDPGLGLRLIYFSYDVKMKEKGDIPEGYSVSREKKERFSLILESASTNQTSMYLCASSPDRGLYEQYFGPGTRLTVT.

J is TRBJ1-3 and V is TRBV5-4; TRBD1 is a possible D gene (5 bases). The CDR3 sequence is 15 residues long. The germline V gene has CDR1 SGHNT and CDR2 YYREEE (reference sequence). V was shortened by 4 bases and J by 2 bases, with 13 bases between the two germline ends. The CDR3 here is CASSTGGGAGNTIYF. The CDR3 bases are TGTGCCAGCAGCACGGGTGGGGGGGCTGGAAACACCATATATTTT.

The chain recombines TRBV6-1 with TRBJ1-1, with 7 bases lining up with TRBD1. Trimming removed 6 bases from V and 6 bases from J; junction bases left unmatched: 7. This CDR3 is built from 13 residues. Germline V gene sequence: CDR1 MNHNS, CDR2 SASEGT. DNA for the CDR3: TGTGCCAGCAGGGATGACAGGGAGGCTGAAGCTTTCTTT. It translates to CASRDDREAEAFF.

This clone was picked up a small number of times. The genes are TRBV11-2 and TRBJ1-1; D uncertain. The CDR3 has 15 residues. The V end was cut by 1 base, the J end by 3 bases, with 12 bases between. CDR1 is SGHAT and CDR2 is FQNNGV in the germline V gene. CDR3 nucleotides: TGTGCCAGCAGCTTAGCCCCTATAAGAGACACTGAAGCTTTCTTT. This codes for CASSLAPIRDTEAFF.

The chain uses TRBV7-9 and TRBJ2-7; TRBD2 might be the D (5 bases). CDR1 is SEHNR and CDR2 is FQNEAQ in the germline V gene (reference sequence). The CDR3 spans 14 residues. The V end lost 5 bases, the J end lost 5 bases, and 16 bases lay between the germline ends. DNA for the CDR3: TGTGCCAGCAGCGATCGGGGAAGAATAGACGAGCAGTACTTC. Translated, it gives CASSDRGRIDEQYF.

The rearrangement links TRBV6-1 to TRBJ1-1; 9 nucleotides match TRBD1. CDR1 and CDR2 (germline): MNHNS, SASEGT. The CDR3 length is 15 residues. V gave up 4 bases and J gave up 7 bases; unmatched junction bases: 10. The CDR3 region has the DNA TGTGCCAGCAGTGCTCTCAGGGACAGGGCAGGTGAAGCTTTCTTT. Amino acid sequence: CASSALRDRAGEAFF.

This chain connects TRBV5-1 to TRBJ2-4, with a weak D call TRBD2 (5 bases). Trimming stripped 4 bases from V and 0 bases from J, with 32 bases between. This CDR3 is 22 amino acids long. Germline V gene data show CDR1 as SGHRS and CDR2 as YFSETQ. The CDR3 reads CASSPRAQRLASGLLAKNIQYF. CDR3 nucleotides: TGCGCCAGCAGCCCCCGGGCCCAACGCCTCGCCAGCGGCCTCCTAGCCAAAAACATTCAGTACTTC. Looking up the rest from reference TRBV5-1 and TRBJ2-4 gives the full variable domain: KAGVTQTPRYLIKTRGQQVTLSCSPISGHRSVSWYQQTPGQGLQFLFEYFSETQRNKGNFPGRFSGRQFSNSRSEMNVSTLELGDSALYLCASSPRAQRLASGLLAKNIQYFGAGTRLSVL.

The chain links TRBV7-3 to TRBJ2-7; TRBD2 is a possible D gene (6 bases). CDR1 SGHTA and CDR2 FQGTGA come from the germline V gene. Trimming cost V 3 bases and J 4 bases, with 16 bases left between them. CDR3 length: 15 amino acids. CDR3: CASSLAGPLGYEQYF. The CDR3 DNA follows: TGTGCCAGCAGCTTGGCGGGGCCTCTTGGGTACGAGCAGTACTTC.